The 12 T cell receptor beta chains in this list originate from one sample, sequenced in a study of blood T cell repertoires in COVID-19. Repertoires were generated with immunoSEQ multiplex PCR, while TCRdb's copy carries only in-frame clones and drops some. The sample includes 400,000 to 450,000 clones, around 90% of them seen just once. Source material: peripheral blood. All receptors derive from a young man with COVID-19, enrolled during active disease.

CDR3 nucleotide sequence: TGTGCCAGCAGCGATAGCTTCTACAATGAGCAGTTCTTC. It translates to CASSDSFYNEQFF. The chain has TRBV3-1 (or the pseudogene TRBV3-2) and TRBJ2-1, with D unclear. The germline gives CDR1 LGHDT, CDR2 YNNKEL (reference sequence). Trimming removed 5 bases from V and 3 bases from J, with 8 bases in between. The CDR3 runs 13 residues.

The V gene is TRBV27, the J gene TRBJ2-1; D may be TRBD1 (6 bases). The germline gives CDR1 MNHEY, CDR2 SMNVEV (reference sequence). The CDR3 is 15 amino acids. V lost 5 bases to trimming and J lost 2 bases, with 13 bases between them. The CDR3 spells CASSAGTIAYNEQFF. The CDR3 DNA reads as TGTGCCAGCAGTGCTGGGACAATAGCCTACAATGAGCAGTTCTTC.

The CDR3 sequence: CASSRGLAAFNEQFF. The DNA for the CDR3 is TGCGCCAGCAGCCGAGGACTAGCGGCATTCAATGAGCAGTTCTTC. This rearrangement joins TRBV4-1 to TRBJ2-1; 10 nucleotides match TRBD2. In germline, CDR1 is MGHRA, CDR2 YSYEKL. Losses at the gene ends were 4 bases for V and 6 bases for J; bases not matched to a gene: 6. This CDR3 has 15 residues.

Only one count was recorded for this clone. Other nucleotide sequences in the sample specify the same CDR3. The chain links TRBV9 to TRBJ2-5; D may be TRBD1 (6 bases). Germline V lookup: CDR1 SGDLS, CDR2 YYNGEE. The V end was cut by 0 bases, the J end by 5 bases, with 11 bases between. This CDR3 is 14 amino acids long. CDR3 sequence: CASSVAGVGETQYF. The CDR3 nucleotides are TGTGCCAGCAGCGTAGCAGGGGTGGGCGAGACCCAGTACTTC.

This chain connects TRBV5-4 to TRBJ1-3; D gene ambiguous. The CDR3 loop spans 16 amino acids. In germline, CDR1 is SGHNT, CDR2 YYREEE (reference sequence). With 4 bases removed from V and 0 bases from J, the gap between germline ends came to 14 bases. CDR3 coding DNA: TGTGCCAGCAGCCAGCTAGAGGCTGACTCTGGAAACACCATATATTTT. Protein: CASSQLEADSGNTIYF.

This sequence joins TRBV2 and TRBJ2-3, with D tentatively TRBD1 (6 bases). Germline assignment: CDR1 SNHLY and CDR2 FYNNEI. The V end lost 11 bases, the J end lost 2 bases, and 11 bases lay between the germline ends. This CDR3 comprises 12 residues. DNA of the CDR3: TGTGCCGGCCGGGACAACACAGATACGCAGTATTTT. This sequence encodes CAGRDNTDTQYF.

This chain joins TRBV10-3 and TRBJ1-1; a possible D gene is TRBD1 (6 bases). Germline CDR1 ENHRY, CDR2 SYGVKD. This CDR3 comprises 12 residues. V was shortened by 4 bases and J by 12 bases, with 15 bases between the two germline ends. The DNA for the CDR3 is TGTGCCATCAGTGGGGGCGAGGGGACACCTTTCTTT. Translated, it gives CAISGGEGTPFF.

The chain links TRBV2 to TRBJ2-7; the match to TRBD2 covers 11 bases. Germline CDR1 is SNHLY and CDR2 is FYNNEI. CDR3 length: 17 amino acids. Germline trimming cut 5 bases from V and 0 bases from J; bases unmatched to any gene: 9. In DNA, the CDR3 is TGTGCCAGCAGTCCCAACGGACTAGCGGGCGTCTCCTACGAGCAGTACTTC. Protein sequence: CASSPNGLAGVSYEQYF.

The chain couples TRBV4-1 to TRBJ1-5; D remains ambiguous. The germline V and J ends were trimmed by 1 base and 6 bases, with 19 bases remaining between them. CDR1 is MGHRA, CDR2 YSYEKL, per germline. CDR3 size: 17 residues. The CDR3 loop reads CASSQVASQSGSQPQHF. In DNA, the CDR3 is TGCGCCAGCAGCCAAGTTGCGTCGCAGTCCGGGAGTCAGCCCCAGCATTTT.

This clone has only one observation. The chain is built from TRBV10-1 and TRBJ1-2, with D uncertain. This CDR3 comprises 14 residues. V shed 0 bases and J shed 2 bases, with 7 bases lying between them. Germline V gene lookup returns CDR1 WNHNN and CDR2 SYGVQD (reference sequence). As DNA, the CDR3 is TGCGCCAGCAGTGAGTCGAGAGGGAACTATGGCTACACCTTC. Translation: CASSESRGNYGYTF.

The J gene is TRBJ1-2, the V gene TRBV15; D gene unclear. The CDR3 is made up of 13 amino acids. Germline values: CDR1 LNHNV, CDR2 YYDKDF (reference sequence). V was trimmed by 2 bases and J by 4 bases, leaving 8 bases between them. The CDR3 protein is CATSRNMVYGYTF. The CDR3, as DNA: TGTGCCACCAGCAGAAACATGGTCTATGGCTACACCTTC. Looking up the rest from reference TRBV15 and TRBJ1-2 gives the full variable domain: DAMVIQNPRYQVTQFGKPVTLSCSQTLNHNVMYWYQQKSSQAPKLLFHYYDKDFNNEADTPDNFQSRRPNTSFCFLDIRSPGLGDTAMYLCATSRNMVYGYTFGSGTRLTVV.

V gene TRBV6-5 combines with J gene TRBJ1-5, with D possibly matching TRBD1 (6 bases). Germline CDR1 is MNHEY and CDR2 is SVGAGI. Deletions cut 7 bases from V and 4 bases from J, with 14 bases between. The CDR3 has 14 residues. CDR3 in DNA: TGTGCCAGCAATAACAAGGGGGGGAATCAGCCCCAGCATTTT. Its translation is CASNNKGGNQPQHF.